The T cell receptor beta chain described here comes from a study of CD8+CD57+ T cells in acquired aplastic anemia. Overall study: The study obtained an average of about 3.1 ug of DNA from sorted CD4+ and CD8+ cells.

Concerning this clonotype: Its specificity is not known.

Researchers used genomic DNA as the template to profile TCR beta VDJ and CDR3. TCRdb independently ran MiXCR on the reads; one entry per CDR3 protein. The table includes fewer than 150,000 distinct CDR3 sequences, around 46% detected once. Regarding the study as a whole: Patients were compared with controls for CD8+ Simpson's diversity, and no significant difference emerged. Between patients and controls, about 30 CD8+ CDR3 sequences were found in common.

The clonotype was recovered from a human donor in good health, serving as a control. Input material: sorted CD4+, CD8+, or CD8+CD57+ T cells (not recorded which) from PBMCs.

The CDR3 loop reads CSVGKGAYNEQFF. In DNA form, the CDR3 reads TGCAGCGTGGGTAAGGGGGCCTACAATGAGCAGTTCTTC. This sequence joins TRBV29-1 and TRBJ2-1; tentative D call: TRBD1 (6 bases). The ends were cut back, 6 bases at V and 2 bases at J, with 11 bases in the middle. The CDR3 spans 13 residues. Germline CDR1 and CDR2: SQVTM and ANQGSEA.